This T cell receptor beta chain was profiled in a study of T cells in localized non-small cell lung cancer. About this clone itself: No antigen is known for it.

Profiled with immunoSEQ multiplex PCR; TCRdb holds only in-frame clones, not every one. Here the sample spans under 35,000 clones, less than 95% being singletons. The CDR3 sequence is 22 residues long. V lost 7 bases, J lost 1 base, and 24 bases stayed unmatched. Germline CDR1 and CDR2: MNHEY and SMNVEV (reference sequence). The study, taken as a whole, reports: Sequencing involved a lone tumor region, leaving heterogeneity possible. Longer overall survival was linked to higher blood T cell density. Across samples, adjacent lung featured a median approximately 60 of the top 100 tumor clones. Uninvolved adjacent lung showed peak T cell clonality, exceeding tumor.

The sequences come from peripheral blood, collected before any cancer treatment. This sequence originates from a female donor of 60 years or more with stage I lung adenocarcinoma. V is TRBV27 and J is TRBJ2-6; 8 positions match TRBD2. In nucleotides, the CDR3 is TGTGCCAGCACCCCAAGGGGCCCCGAGTTGGGACTAGTAGATTCTGGGGCCAACGTCCTGACTTTC. Its protein is CASTPRGPELGLVDSGANVLTF. Variable domain in full (rest from reference TRBV27 and TRBJ2-6): EAQVTQNPRYLITVTGKKLTVTCSQNMNHEYMSWYRQDPGLGLRQIYYSMNVEVTDKGDVPEGYKVSRKEKRNFPLILESPSPNQTSLYFCASTPRGPELGLVDSGANVLTFGAGSRLTVL.